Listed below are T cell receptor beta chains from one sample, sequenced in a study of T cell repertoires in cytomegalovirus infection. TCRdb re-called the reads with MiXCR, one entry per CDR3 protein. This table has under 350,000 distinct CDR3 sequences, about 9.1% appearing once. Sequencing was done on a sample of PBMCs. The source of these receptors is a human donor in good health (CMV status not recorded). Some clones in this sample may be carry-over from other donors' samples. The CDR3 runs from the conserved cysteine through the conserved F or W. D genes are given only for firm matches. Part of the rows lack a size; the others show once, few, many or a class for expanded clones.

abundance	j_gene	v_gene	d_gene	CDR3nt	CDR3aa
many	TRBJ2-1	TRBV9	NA	TGTGCCAGCAGCGAGGGGACGGACCGTCCTGGAGAGCAGTTCTTC	CASSEGTDRPGEQFF
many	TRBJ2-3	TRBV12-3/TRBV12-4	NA	TGTGCCAGCTCCCCCCCCAGGACTAGCACAGATACGCAGTATTTT	CASSPPRTSTDTQYF
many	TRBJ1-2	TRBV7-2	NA	TGTGCCAGCAGCTTCGAGGCTCCATTGACCTTC	CASSFEAPLTF
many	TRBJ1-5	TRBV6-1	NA	TGTGCCAGCAGTGAACGATGGGACAATCAGCCCCAGCATTTT	CASSERWDNQPQHF
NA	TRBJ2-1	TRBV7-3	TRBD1	TGTGCCAGCAGCTTAAGAAGAACAGGGGGCGGCAATGAGCAGTTCTTC	CASSLRRTGGGNEQFF
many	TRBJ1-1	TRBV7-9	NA	TGTGCCAGCAGCTTGCCGACAGAGAACACTGAAGCTTTCTTT	CASSLPTENTEAFF
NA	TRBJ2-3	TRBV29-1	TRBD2	TGCAGCGTTGCCCCTAGCGGGTTTTTCACAGATACGCAGTATTTT	CSVAPSGFFTDTQYF
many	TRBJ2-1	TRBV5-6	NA	TGTGCCAGCAGCTTAATTTCCGGGGATGAGCAGTTCTTC	CASSLISGDEQFF
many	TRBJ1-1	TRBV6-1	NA	TGTGCCAGCAGTGTCGGAGGGGCCAACACTGAAGCTTTCTTT	CASSVGGANTEAFF
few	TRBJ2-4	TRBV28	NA	TGTGCCAGCAGTTTTCTAGCGAGCCTCATAAACATTCAGTACTTC	CASSFLASLINIQYF
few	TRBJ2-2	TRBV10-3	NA	TGTGCCATCAGTGAAATAGGGATACCCTCCGGGGAGCTGTTTTTT	CAISEIGIPSGELFF
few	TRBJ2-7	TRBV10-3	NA	TGTGCCATCAGTGAGTCCCTTTTCTCGGAGCAGTACTTC	CAISESLFSEQYF
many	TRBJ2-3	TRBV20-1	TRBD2	TGCAGTGCCGGACTAGCGGGGAGCACAGATACGCAGTATTTT	CSAGLAGSTDTQYF
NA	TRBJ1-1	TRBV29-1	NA	TGCAGCTCCGCGATTAACACTGAAGCTTTCTTT	CSSAINTEAFF
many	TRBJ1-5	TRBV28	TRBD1	TGTGCCAGCAGTTTACCGGGACAGGGGACCTCGACAACTAGTAATCAGCCCCAGCATTTT	CASSLPGQGTSTTSNQPQHF
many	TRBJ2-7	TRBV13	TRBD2	TGTGCCAGCAGCCCTGGGACTAGCGGGGGAGCCTACGAGCAGTACTTC	CASSPGTSGGAYEQYF
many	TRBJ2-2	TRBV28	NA	TGTGCCAGCAAGGCGACGAACACCGGGGAGCTGTTTTTT	CASKATNTGELFF
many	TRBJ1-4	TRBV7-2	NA	TGTGCCAGCAGCTTAAGTGGGTCGTTCGGGAGAAGGGATAATGAAAAACTGTTTTTT	CASSLSGSFGRRDNEKLFF
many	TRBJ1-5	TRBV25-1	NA	TGTGCCAGCAGTGATTCAGGACAGCCCCAGCATTTT	CASSDSGQPQHF
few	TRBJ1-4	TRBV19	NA	TGTGCCAGTATGTTCGGGGGGACTAATGAAAAACTGTTTTTT	CASMFGGTNEKLFF
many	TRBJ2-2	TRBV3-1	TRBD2	TGTGCCAGCAGCCCTTCCTCTAGCGGGGGCCCGAACACCGGGGAGCTGTTTTTT	CASSPSSSGGPNTGELFF
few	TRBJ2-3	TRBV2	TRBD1	TGTGCCAGAACACAGGGGGCGCTTACAGATACGCAGTATTTT	CARTQGALTDTQYF
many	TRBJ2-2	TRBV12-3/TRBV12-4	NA	TGTGCCAGCACTACGTTGGTTAGGGAGCTGTTTTTT	CASTTLVRELFF
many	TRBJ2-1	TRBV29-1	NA	TGCAGCGTTGAAAAGTTGGTAGGGGTAAGGGCATCCTACAATGAGCAGTTCTTC	CSVEKLVGVRASYNEQFF
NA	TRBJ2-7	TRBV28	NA	TGTGCCAGCAGGGCAAGCGGCTATGGGACCTACGAGCAGTACTTC	CASRASGYGTYEQYF
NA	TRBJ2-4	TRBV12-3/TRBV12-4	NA	TGTGCCAGCAGTTTGGGGGGGCTAGCCAAAAACATTCAGTACTTC	CASSLGGLAKNIQYF
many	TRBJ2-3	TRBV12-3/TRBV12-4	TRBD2	TGTGCCAGCAGTTTCCGAGCGGGGGGTAGCACAGATACGCAGTATTTT	CASSFRAGGSTDTQYF
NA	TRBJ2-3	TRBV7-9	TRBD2	TGTGCCAGCAGCTTCGGGGGGTCATACACAGATACGCAGTATTTT	CASSFGGSYTDTQYF
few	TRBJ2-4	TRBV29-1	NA	TGCAGCGCCCTAGTAAACATTCAGTACTTC	CSALVNIQYF
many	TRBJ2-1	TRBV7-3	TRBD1	TGTGCCAGCAGCTTAAGCGACGGGACAGTATACAATGAGCAGTTCTTC	CASSLSDGTVYNEQFF
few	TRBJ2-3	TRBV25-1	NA	TGTGCCAGCAGGGGGGACGGATTCACAGATACGCAGTATTTT	CASRGDGFTDTQYF
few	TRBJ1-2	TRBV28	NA	TGTGCCAGCATGAGGGAACCCACCTATGGCTACACCTTC	CASMREPTYGYTF
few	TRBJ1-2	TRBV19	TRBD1	TGTGCCAGTAGTACCTCCGGACAGGGGGGTTATGGCTACACCTTC	CASSTSGQGGYGYTF
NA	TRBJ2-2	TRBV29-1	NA	TGCAGCGCAATGGGGGCCGGCGGGGAGCTGTTTTTT	CSAMGAGGELFF
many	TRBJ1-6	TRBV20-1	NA	TGCAGTGCTCGCTCAGACACTCTAGACAATTCACCCCTCCACTTT	CSARSDTLDNSPLHF